This T cell receptor beta chain was identified in a study of blood T cell repertoires in COVID-19. Clones were sequenced by immunoSEQ multiplex PCR, and TCRdb holds only the in-frame ones, with some missing. The sample gives around 140,000 clones, about 89% of which show up once; 2.5% to 3% is in the top ten. V dropped 7 bases and J dropped 6 bases, with 12 bases sitting between them. Germline V CDR1 and CDR2: MNHEY, SVGAGI. The CDR3 is 12 amino acids. The chain employs TRBV6-5 and TRBJ1-1, with D possibly TRBD1 on 6 matching bases. What was sequenced was peripheral blood. The sequence was obtained from a man aged 60-69 years with active or convalescent COVID-19. The CDR3, as DNA: TGTGCCAGCACACAGGGTCTGGCTGAAGCTTTCTTT. This encodes CASTQGLAEAFF.